The rows below give T cell receptor beta chains drawn from one sample of a study of beta chain features in type 1 diabetes. The method was immunoSEQ multiplex PCR; TCRdb's version includes in-frame clones alone and lacks a portion of them. Of around 160,000 clones in the sample, roughly 63% are singletons; the top ten hold roughly 0.095%. The sequencing sample was made of naive CD4+ T cells from blood. These receptors came from a man in his thirties or forties with type 1 diabetes. The CDR3 runs from the conserved cysteine through the conserved F or W. D genes are given only for firm matches. Clone size is shown for a subset of rows, as once, few, many or a class of expanded clone.

clone size	V gene	D gene	J gene	CDR3 DNA	CDR3 protein
NA	TRBV7-2	TRBD2	TRBJ2-5	TGTGCCAGCAGCTTAGGGACTAGCGGGACCCGAGAGACCCAGTACTTC	CASSLGTSGTRETQYF
NA	TRBV7-2	NA	TRBJ2-4	TGTGCCAGCAGCTTCGACAGTCGAATAATAGCCAAAAACATTCAGTACTTC	CASSFDSRIIAKNIQYF
NA	TRBV15	NA	TRBJ1-1	TGTGCCACCAGCAGGCCTAAAATTGCTGAAGCTTTCTTT	CATSRPKIAEAFF
NA	TRBV28	TRBD1	TRBJ2-1	TGTGCCAGCAGTTCTCCCGGGACAGCAAACAATGAGCAGTTCTTC	CASSSPGTANNEQFF
NA	TRBV29-1	NA	TRBJ1-1	TGCAGCGTTGGATCTGGGGGCGACACTGAAGCTTTCTTT	CSVGSGGDTEAFF
NA	TRBV21-1	NA	TRBJ2-6	TGTGCCAGCAGCAAAGAGGACAGGGAGTGGAAGGCCAACGTCCTGACTTTC	CASSKEDREWKANVLTF
NA	TRBV30	NA	TRBJ2-7	TGTGCCTGGAGTGGACCGACCGGGGCCTACGAGCAGTACTTC	CAWSGPTGAYEQYF
NA	TRBV29-1	TRBD1	TRBJ1-2	TGCAGCGTTGGGGCAGGGGGAAACTATGGCTACACCTTC	CSVGAGGNYGYTF
NA	TRBV19	TRBD2	TRBJ2-3	TGTGCCAGTACCATCGGACTAGCGGGCACAGATACGCAGTATTTT	CASTIGLAGTDTQYF
few	TRBV29-1	TRBD1	TRBJ2-7	TGCAGCGTTGAAGAACAGGGGGCGATTCCCTACGAGCAGTACTTC	CSVEEQGAIPYEQYF
NA	TRBV5-1	NA	TRBJ2-3	TGCGCCAGCAGCTCGCTTCGAGTCGGTGGCACAGATACGCAGTATTTT	CASSSLRVGGTDTQYF
NA	TRBV29-1	TRBD1	TRBJ2-7	TGCAGCGTTCGGCAGGGGGATATACTCAGGCAGTACTTC	CSVRQGDILRQYF
NA	TRBV6-6	TRBD1	TRBJ2-7	TGTGCCAGCACTACGGGACAGGGGGGCTCCTACGAGCAGTACTTC	CASTTGQGGSYEQYF
NA	TRBV14	TRBD2	TRBJ2-1	TGTGCCAGCAGCCCACCTAGCGGGGGCCTTAATGAGCAGTTCTTC	CASSPPSGGLNEQFF
once	TRBV10-3	NA	TRBJ1-5	TGTGCCATCAGTGAAGTAGACCTAAATCAGCCCCAGCATTTT	CAISEVDLNQPQHF
NA	TRBV4-3	NA	TRBJ1-6	TGCGCCAGCAGTAGGGAATGGGGTTCACCCCTCCACTTT	CASSREWGSPLHF
once	TRBV9	NA	TRBJ2-7	TGTGCCAGCAGCGTAGGATCCAAGGACGAGCAGTACTTC	CASSVGSKDEQYF
few	TRBV30	NA	TRBJ2-7	TGTGCCTGGAGTGGGATAACCTACGAGCAGTACTTC	CAWSGITYEQYF
few	TRBV5-4	NA	TRBJ2-3	TGTGCCAGCAGCTTGGATAAATGGGGCATCTCGCAGTATTTT	CASSLDKWGISQYF
few	TRBV7-9	NA	TRBJ1-2	TGTGCCAGCAGCATCCAGGGTATCAATGGCTACACCTTC	CASSIQGINGYTF
once	TRBV29-1	NA	TRBJ1-5	TGCAGCGTCACGACAGGTTGGGATCAGCCCCAGCATTTT	CSVTTGWDQPQHF
NA	TRBV29-1	NA	TRBJ1-1	TGCAGCGTGAGGTCTTCTCCGGTGGGAACTGAAGCTTTCTTT	CSVRSSPVGTEAFF
few	TRBV12-5	NA	TRBJ2-3	TGTGCTAGTGGCCGTATCACAGATACGCAGTATTTT	CASGRITDTQYF
NA	TRBV7-2	NA	TRBJ2-1	TGTGCCAGCAGCTTCTTTGGACAGACCAATGAGCAGTTCTTC	CASSFFGQTNEQFF
NA	TRBV9	NA	TRBJ2-5	TGTGCCAGCAGCGGCGGGACTTTAGAGACCCAGTACTTC	CASSGGTLETQYF
few	TRBV10-3	NA	TRBJ2-7	TGTGCCATCAAACCCCAGGGAATTAACGAGCAGTACTTC	CAIKPQGINEQYF
NA	TRBV25-1	TRBD1	TRBJ2-1	TGTGCCAGCAGTGAAGACAGGGGGCTGTACAATGAGCAGTTCTTC	CASSEDRGLYNEQFF
NA	TRBV30	NA	TRBJ2-6	TGTGCATGCTGGGTACCTGGGGCCAACGTCCTGACTTTC	CACWVPGANVLTF
NA	TRBV4-3	NA	TRBJ1-2	TGCGCCAGCAGCCAAGAGGCCCGATGGGGGCAGGGTGGTGGCTACACCTTC	CASSQEARWGQGGGYTF
NA	TRBV9	NA	TRBJ1-2	TGTGCCAGCAGCGTGACAGGAGATAACTATGGCTACACCTTC	CASSVTGDNYGYTF
NA	TRBV29-1	TRBD1	TRBJ2-1	TGCAGCGCAGAGGACAGGTCGAAATACAATGAGCAGTTCTTC	CSAEDRSKYNEQFF
few	TRBV7-8	NA	TRBJ2-1	TGTGCCAGCAGCTTTCAAGGGCTCCATGAGCAGTTCTTC	CASSFQGLHEQFF
few	TRBV29-1	NA	TRBJ2-5	TGCAGCGTTGAAGGTGTCGGCCAAGAGACCCAGTACTTC	CSVEGVGQETQYF
few	TRBV14	TRBD1	TRBJ1-1	TGTGCCAGCAGCGCACAGGGGTGGAACACTGAAGCTTTCTTT	CASSAQGWNTEAFF